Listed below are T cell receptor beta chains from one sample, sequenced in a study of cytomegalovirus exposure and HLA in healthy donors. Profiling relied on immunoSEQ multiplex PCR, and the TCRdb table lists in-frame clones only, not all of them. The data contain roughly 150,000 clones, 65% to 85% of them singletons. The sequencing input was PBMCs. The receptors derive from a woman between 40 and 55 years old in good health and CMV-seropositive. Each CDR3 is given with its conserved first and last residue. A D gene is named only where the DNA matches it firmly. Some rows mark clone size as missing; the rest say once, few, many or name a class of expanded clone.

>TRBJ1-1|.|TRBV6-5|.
CASSTGFPSSEAFF
TGTGCCAGCAGTACAGGGTTCCCAAGCTCTGAAGCTTTCTTT
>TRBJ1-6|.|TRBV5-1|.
CASSLKTDGSSPLHF
TGCGCCAGCAGCTTGAAGACGGACGGGAGTTCACCCCTCCACTTT
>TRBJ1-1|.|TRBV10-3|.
CASQTVRESEAFF
TGTGCCTCCCAGACCGTTAGGGAGTCTGAAGCTTTCTTT
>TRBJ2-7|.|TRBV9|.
CASSVGSGTYEQYF
TGTGCCAGCAGCGTGGGCTCGGGGACCTACGAGCAGTACTTC
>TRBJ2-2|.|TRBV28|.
CATYANTGELFF
TGTGCCACCTACGCGAACACCGGGGAGCTGTTTTTT
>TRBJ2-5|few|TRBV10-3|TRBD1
CAIRGDSRVETQYF
TGTGCCATCAGGGGGGACAGCAGGGTGGAGACCCAGTACTTC
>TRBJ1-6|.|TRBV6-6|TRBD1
CASSFRTGNPNSPLHF
TGTGCCAGCAGTTTCCGGACAGGGAATCCCAATTCACCCCTCCACTTT
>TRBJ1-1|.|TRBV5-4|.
CASSLAQGSEAFF
TGTGCCAGCAGCTTGGCACAGGGCTCTGAAGCTTTCTTT
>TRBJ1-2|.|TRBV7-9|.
CSSSPGRSYGYTF
TGTTCCAGCAGCCCCGGTAGGAGCTATGGCTACACCTTC
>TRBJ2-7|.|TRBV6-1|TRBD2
CASTHSGGEQYF
TGTGCCAGCACCCATTCGGGAGGGGAGCAGTACTTC
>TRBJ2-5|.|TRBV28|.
CASMKLELQETQYF
TGTGCCAGCATGAAACTAGAGCTCCAAGAGACCCAGTACTTC
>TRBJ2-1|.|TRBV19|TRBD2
CASNPQVPGLAGVGEQFF
TGTGCCAGTAACCCTCAAGTTCCGGGACTAGCGGGAGTAGGCGAGCAGTTCTTC